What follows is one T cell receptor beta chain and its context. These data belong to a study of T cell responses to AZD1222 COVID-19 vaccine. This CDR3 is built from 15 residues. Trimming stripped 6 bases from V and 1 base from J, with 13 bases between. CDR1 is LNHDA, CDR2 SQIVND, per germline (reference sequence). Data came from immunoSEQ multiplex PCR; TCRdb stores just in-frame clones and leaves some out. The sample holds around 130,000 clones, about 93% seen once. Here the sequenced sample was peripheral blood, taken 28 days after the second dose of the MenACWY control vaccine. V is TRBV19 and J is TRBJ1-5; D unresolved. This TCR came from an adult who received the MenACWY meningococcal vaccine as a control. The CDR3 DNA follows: TGTGCCAGTAGACCGGGTGGAGGGAGCAATCAGCCCCAGCATTTT. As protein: CASRPGGGSNQPQHF.